This entry lists 9 T cell receptor beta chains sequenced from one sample in a study of blood T cells in healthy people across ages. Next came a second PCR, run for about 7 to 12 cycles, which used a sample-barcoded 5' primer along with a J-beta primer mix. TCRdb re-analysed the 5' RACE reads in MiXCR, keeping a single row per CDR3 protein. The data show roughly 1,500,000 distinct CDR3 sequences, with 34% seen just once and 11% held by the top ten. Input material: blood. The receptor source for this set is a woman under 40 in good health.

The V gene is TRBV5-1, the J gene TRBJ1-1, with 7 bases matching TRBD1. The germline CDR1 and CDR2 sequences are SGHRS and YFSETQ. V dropped 3 bases and J dropped 1; count of bases not matched to a gene: 6. The CDR3 is 15 amino acids. The DNA for the CDR3 is TGCGCCAGCAGCTCCTTGACAGGGACGAACACTGAAGCTTTCTTT. This gives the protein CASSSLTGTNTEAFF.

This clonotype showed up just a few times. The chain recombines TRBV28 with TRBJ2-1, with 7 bases matching TRBD2. This CDR3 spans 16 amino acids. J gave up 10 bases and V 2 bases, and 14 bases lay outside the gene matches. From germline, CDR1 is MDHEN and CDR2 SYDVKM. The CDR3 spells CASSLRGSGPRTEQFF. The DNA of the CDR3 is TGTGCCAGCAGTTTAAGGGGTAGCGGGCCACGTACCGAGCAGTTCTTC.

This clonotype showed up many times. This sequence joins TRBV7-2 and TRBJ2-1; 10 bases fit TRBD2. This CDR3 spans 15 amino acids. Trimming took 5 bases from V and 5 from J; bases not matched to a gene: 6. Per germline, CDR1 SGHTA and CDR2 FQGNSA. The CDR3 loop reads CASSVSGGAHNEQFF. CDR3 sequence (DNA): TGTGCCAGCAGCGTCAGCGGGGGGGCTCACAATGAGCAGTTCTTC.

This clonotype has a handful of counts. The genes are TRBV20-1 and TRBJ1-1, with unresolved D. CDR1 is DFQATT, CDR2 SNEGSKA, per germline (reference sequence). Trimming left V 3 bases short and J 3 bases short, with 11 bases between. CDR3 length equals 13 residues. CDR3 nucleotide sequence: TGCAGTGCTAGCAGTGGGCTGGACACTGAAGCTTTCTTT. Its protein product is CSASSGLDTEAFF.

This clonotype was recorded a few times. This sequence joins TRBV11-2 and TRBJ2-1, with TRBD2 identical over 12 bases. This CDR3 spans 16 amino acids. Per germline, CDR1 SGHAT and CDR2 FQNNGV. With V trimmed by 5 bases and J by 1 base, 3 bases remained unmatched. Written as DNA, the CDR3 is TGTGCCAGCAGCACTACTAGCGGGGGGTCCTACAATGAGCAGTTCTTC. Its protein product is CASSTTSGGSYNEQFF. The full variable domain, its missing parts supplied by reference TRBV11-2 and TRBJ2-1, is EAGVAQSPRYKIIEKRQSVAFWCNPISGHATLYWYQQILGQGPKLLIQFQNNGVVDDSQLPKDRFSAERLKGVDSTLKIQPAKLEDSAVYLCASSTTSGGSYNEQFFGPGTRLTVL.

This chain links TRBV10-3 with TRBJ1-2; TRBD1 matches 9 bases. Germline V lookup: CDR1 ENHRY, CDR2 SYGVKD. Unmatched junction bases numbered 9, after V lost 5 bases and J lost 8 bases. This CDR3 is built from 14 residues. The CDR3 DNA is TGTGCCATCAGTCCCCAAGGACAGGGGCAGGGCTACACCTTC. Protein sequence: CAISPQGQGQGYTF.

This clonotype was seen a handful of times. This chain links TRBV3-1 with TRBJ1-2; 9 bases are a match to TRBD1. The V segment lost 6 bases and the J segment 8 bases; nucleotides outside the gene matches: 13. Per germline, CDR1 LGHDT and CDR2 YNNKEL (reference sequence). This CDR3 contains 15 residues. CDR3 sequence (DNA): TGTGCCAGCAGAGATCCGGGACAGGGTTCAGGAGGCTACACCTTC. This sequence encodes CASRDPGQGSGGYTF.

This chain uses TRBV5-1 with TRBJ2-1; 15 bases are shared with TRBD2. The CDR3 sequence is 19 residues long. The V segment lost 4 bases and the J segment 10 bases; nucleotides outside the gene matches: 18. Germline CDR1 reads SGHRS; CDR2 reads YFSETQ. CDR3: CASSLGLGTSGGPVGEQFF. The CDR3 DNA sequence: TGCGCCAGCAGCCTAGGGTTAGGGACTAGCGGGGGGCCTGTCGGAGAGCAGTTCTTC.

This clonotype appeared a single time. The chain uses TRBV5-1 and TRBJ2-2; D is uncertain. Trimming removed 4 bases from V and 1 base from J, with 14 bases in between. Germline values: CDR1 SGHRS, CDR2 YFSETQ. The CDR3 runs to 16 residues. CDR3 in amino acids: CASSLSGPKNTGELFF. CDR3 sequence (DNA): TGCGCCAGCAGCCTGTCAGGACCGAAGAACACCGGGGAGCTGTTTTTT.